The present entry profiles one T cell receptor beta chain with its context. No antigen is known for it. The sample comes from a study of OX40 agonist ivuxolimab in advanced cancers. Study-wide results and limits: Specificity for antigen went undetermined in the expanded peripheral T cells. Low normalized T-cell clonal expansion also characterized some of the nonresponders.

Here immunoSEQ multiplex PCR was the method, and the copy in TCRdb shows in-frame clones only, minus some. The repertoire holds approximately 50,000 clones, with approximately 86% as singletons. CDR3 length: 14 residues. Germline V gene sequence: CDR1 SGDLS, CDR2 YYNGEE. J is TRBJ2-5 and V is TRBV9; 12 nucleotides align to TRBD2. The J call could be wrong; TRBJ2-7 is a better fit for the DNA end. This clonotype was obtained from an adult with an advanced solid tumor such as melanoma, head and neck, liver or kidney cancer. Sequences were derived from CD4+ or CD8+ T cells sorted from blood, sampled in a trial of the OX40 agonist ivuxolimab. This chain's CDR3 is CASSVGLAGVEQYF. For the CDR3, the DNA is TGTGCCAGCAGCGTAGGACTAGCGGGAGTCGAGCAGTACTTC.